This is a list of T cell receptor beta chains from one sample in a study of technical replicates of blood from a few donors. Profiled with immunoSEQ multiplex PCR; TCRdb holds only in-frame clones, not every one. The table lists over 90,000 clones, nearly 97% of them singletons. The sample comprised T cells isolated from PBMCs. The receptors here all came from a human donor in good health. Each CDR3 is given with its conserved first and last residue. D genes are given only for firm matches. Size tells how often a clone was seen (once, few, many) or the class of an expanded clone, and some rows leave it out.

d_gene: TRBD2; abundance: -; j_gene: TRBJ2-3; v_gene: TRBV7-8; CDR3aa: CASSLRFGTNRIGTQYF; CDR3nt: TGTGCCAGCAGCTTAAGATTCGGGACTAACAGGATTGGTACGCAGTATTTT
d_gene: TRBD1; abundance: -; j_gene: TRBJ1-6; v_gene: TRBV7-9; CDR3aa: CASTPDRGDSPLHF; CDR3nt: TGTGCCAGCACCCCTGACAGGGGCGATTCACCCCTCCACTTT
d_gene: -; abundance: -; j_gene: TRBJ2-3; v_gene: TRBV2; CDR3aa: CATGGDTQYF; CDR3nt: TGTGCCACCGGCGGAGATACGCAGTATTTT
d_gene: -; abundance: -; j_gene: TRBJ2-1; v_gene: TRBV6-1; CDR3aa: CASSVSLGSSYNEQFF; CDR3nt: TGTGCCAGCAGTGTTTCGCTTGGGAGCTCCTACAATGAGCAGTTCTTC
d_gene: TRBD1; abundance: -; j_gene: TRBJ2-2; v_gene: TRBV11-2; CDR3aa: CASSLVQGAPGELFF; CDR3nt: TGTGCCAGCAGTTTGGTACAGGGGGCTCCCGGGGAGCTGTTTTTT
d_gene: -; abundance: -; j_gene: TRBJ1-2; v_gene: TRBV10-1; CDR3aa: CASSFTGNYGYTF; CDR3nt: TGCGCCAGCAGTTTTACAGGGAACTATGGCTACACCTTC
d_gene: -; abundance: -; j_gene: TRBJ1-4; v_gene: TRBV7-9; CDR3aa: CAVGSNEKLFF; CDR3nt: TGTGCCGTAGGGAGTAATGAAAAACTGTTTTTT
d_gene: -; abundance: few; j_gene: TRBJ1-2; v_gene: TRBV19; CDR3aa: CASSIDQGNYGYTF; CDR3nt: TGTGCCAGTAGTATAGATCAGGGGAACTATGGCTACACCTTC
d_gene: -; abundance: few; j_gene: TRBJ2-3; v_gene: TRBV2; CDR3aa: CASSEGGAGTQYF; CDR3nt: TGTGCCAGCAGTGAGGGGGGGGCGGGTACGCAGTATTTT
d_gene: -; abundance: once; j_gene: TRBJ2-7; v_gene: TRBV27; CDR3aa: CASRDRTMNYEQYF; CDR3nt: TGTGCCAGCAGGGATCGGACAATGAACTACGAGCAGTACTTC
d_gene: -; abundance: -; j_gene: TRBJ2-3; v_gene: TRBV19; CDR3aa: CASSIADTQYF; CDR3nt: TGTGCCAGTAGTATCGCAGATACGCAGTATTTT
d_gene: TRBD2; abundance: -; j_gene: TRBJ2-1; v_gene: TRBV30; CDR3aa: CAWSVTSGPYNEQFF; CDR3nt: TGTGCCTGGAGTGTGACTAGCGGGCCCTACAATGAGCAGTTCTTC
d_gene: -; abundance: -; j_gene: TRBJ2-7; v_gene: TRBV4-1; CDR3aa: CASSQDLQGIYEQYF; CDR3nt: TGCGCCAGCAGCCAAGATCTACAGGGTATCTACGAGCAGTACTTC
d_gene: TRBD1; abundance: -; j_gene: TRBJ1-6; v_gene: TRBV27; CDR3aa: CASSLSQGAGSPLHF; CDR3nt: TGTGCCAGCAGTTTATCCCAGGGGGCGGGTTCACCCCTCCACTTT
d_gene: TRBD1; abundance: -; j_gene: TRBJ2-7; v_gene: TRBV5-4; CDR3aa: CASSYTGGTTYEQYF; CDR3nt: TGTGCCAGCAGTTATACAGGGGGGACCACCTACGAGCAGTACTTC
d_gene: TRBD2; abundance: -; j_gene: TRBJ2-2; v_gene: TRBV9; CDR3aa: CASSVRTSFGELFF; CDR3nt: TGTGCCAGCAGCGTAAGGACTAGTTTTGGGGAGCTGTTTTTT
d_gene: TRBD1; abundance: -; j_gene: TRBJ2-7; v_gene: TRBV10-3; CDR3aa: CAISAQGVDYEQYF; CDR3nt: TGTGCCATCAGTGCACAGGGGGTCGACTACGAGCAGTACTTC
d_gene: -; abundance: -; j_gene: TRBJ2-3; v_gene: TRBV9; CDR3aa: CASSTARDTQYF; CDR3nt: TGTGCCAGCAGTACCGCCCGGGATACGCAGTATTTT
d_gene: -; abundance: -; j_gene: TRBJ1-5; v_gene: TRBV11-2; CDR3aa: CASSLRRDQPQHF; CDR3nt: TGTGCCAGCAGCCTGCGACGGGATCAGCCCCAGCATTTT
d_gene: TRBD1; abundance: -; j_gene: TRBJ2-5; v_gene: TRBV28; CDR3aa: CASRGQGQETQYF; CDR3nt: TGTGCCAGCAGGGGACAGGGCCAAGAGACCCAGTACTTC
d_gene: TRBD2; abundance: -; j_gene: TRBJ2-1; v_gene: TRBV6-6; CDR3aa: CASSPTSGPYNEQFF; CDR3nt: TGTGCCAGCAGCCCGACTAGCGGCCCCTACAATGAGCAGTTCTTC
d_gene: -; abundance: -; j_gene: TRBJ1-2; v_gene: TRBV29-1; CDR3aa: CSVEEEGETYGYTF; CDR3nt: TGCAGCGTTGAGGAAGAGGGAGAAACGTATGGCTACACCTTC
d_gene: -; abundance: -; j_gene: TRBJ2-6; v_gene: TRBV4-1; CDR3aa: CASSQDPGGANVLTF; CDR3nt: TGCGCCAGCAGCCAAGATCCGGGAGGGGCCAACGTCCTGACTTTC
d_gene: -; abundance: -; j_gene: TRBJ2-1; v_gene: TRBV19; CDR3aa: CASNKKGQGGNEQFF; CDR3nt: TGTGCCAGTAATAAAAAGGGCCAAGGGGGCAATGAGCAGTTCTTC
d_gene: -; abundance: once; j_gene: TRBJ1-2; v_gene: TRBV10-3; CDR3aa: CAVTGTNPYGYTF; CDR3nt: TGTGCAGTTACGGGGACAAATCCCTATGGCTACACCTTC
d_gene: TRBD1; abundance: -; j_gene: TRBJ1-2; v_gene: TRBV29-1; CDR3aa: CSVGQGADYGYTF; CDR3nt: TGCAGCGTGGGACAGGGGGCCGACTATGGCTACACCTTC
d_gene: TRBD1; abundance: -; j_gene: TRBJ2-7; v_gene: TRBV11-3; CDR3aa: CASSLGQGFFYEQYF; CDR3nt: TGTGCCAGCAGCTTAGGACAGGGATTCTTCTACGAGCAGTACTTC
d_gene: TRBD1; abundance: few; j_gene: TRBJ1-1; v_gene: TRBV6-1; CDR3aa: CASNRGQGNTEAFF; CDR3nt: TGTGCCAGCAACAGGGGGCAGGGGAACACTGAAGCTTTCTTT
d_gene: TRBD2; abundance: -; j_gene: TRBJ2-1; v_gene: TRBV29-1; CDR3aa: CSVLEREFNEQFF; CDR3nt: TGCAGCGTTCTTGAGCGGGAGTTCAATGAGCAGTTCTTC
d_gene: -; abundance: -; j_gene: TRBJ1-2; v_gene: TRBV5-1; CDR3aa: CASSLLDNPIGYTF; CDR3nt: TGCGCCAGCAGCTTACTAGACAATCCCATAGGCTACACCTTC
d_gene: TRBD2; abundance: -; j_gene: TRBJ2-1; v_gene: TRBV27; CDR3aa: CASSLLASGSLVYEQFF; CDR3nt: TGTGCCAGCAGTTTACTTGCTAGCGGGAGTTTAGTCTATGAGCAGTTCTTC
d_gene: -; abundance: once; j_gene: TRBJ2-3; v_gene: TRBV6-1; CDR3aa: CATWTRTDTQYF; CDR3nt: TGTGCCACCTGGACACGCACAGATACGCAGTATTTT
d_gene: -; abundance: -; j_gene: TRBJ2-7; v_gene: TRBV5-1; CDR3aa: CASSSNYEQYF; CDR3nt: TGCGCCAGCAGCTCCAACTACGAGCAGTACTTC
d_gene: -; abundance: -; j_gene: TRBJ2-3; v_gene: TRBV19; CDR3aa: CASRLVPTDTQYF; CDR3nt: TGTGCCAGCCGACTAGTTCCTACAGATACGCAGTATTTT
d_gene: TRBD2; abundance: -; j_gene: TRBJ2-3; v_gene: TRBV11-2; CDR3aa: CASSLAIAGGPRGDTQYF; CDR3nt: TGTGCCAGCAGCTTAGCCATAGCGGGAGGGCCAAGGGGAGATACGCAGTATTTT
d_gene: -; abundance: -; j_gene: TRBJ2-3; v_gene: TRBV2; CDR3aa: CASSVGTTGDTQYF; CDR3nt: TGTGCCAGCAGTGTTGGGACGACAGGAGATACGCAGTATTTT
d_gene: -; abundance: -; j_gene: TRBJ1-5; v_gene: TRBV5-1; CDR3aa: CASSPEGQFNQPQHF; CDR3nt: TGCGCCAGCAGCCCGGAGGGGCAATTCAATCAGCCCCAGCATTTT
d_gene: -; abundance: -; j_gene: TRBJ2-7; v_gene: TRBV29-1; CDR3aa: CSVGRGTYEQYF; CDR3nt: TGCAGCGTTGGTAGAGGGACATACGAGCAGTACTTC
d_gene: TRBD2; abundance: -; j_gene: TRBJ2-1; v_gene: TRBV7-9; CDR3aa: CASSLPSGGAKNEQFF; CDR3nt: TGTGCCAGCAGCTTACCTAGCGGGGGGGCCAAGAATGAGCAGTTCTTC
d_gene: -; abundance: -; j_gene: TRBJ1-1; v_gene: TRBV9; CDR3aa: CASSLVQGNTEAFF; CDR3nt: TGTGCCAGCAGCCTTGTACAGGGAAACACTGAAGCTTTCTTT
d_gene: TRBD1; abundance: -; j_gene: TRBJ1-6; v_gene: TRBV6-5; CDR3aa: CASGRDRMNSPLHF; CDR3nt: TGTGCCAGCGGGCGGGACAGGATGAATTCACCCCTCCACTTT
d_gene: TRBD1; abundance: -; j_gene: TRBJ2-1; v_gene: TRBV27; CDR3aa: CASSGTAGTQGIYNEQFF; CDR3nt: TGTGCCAGCAGCGGGACAGCCGGGACACAGGGAATTTACAATGAGCAGTTCTTC
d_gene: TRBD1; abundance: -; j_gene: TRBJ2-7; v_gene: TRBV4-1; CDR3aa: CASSRPGQSYEQYF; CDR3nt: TGCGCCAGCAGCCGACCGGGACAGTCCTACGAGCAGTACTTC
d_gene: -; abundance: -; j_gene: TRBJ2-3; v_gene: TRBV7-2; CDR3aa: CASSLSRTDTQYF; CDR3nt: TGTGCCAGCAGCTTAAGCAGGACAGATACGCAGTATTTT
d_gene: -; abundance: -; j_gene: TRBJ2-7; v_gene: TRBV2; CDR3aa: CASREGRGSIYEQYF; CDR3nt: TGTGCCAGCAGAGAGGGACGGGGGAGTATCTACGAGCAGTACTTC
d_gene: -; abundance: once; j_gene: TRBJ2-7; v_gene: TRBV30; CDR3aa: CAWSVLTGRSYEQYF; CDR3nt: TGTGCCTGGAGTGTACTAACAGGGCGGTCCTACGAGCAGTACTTC